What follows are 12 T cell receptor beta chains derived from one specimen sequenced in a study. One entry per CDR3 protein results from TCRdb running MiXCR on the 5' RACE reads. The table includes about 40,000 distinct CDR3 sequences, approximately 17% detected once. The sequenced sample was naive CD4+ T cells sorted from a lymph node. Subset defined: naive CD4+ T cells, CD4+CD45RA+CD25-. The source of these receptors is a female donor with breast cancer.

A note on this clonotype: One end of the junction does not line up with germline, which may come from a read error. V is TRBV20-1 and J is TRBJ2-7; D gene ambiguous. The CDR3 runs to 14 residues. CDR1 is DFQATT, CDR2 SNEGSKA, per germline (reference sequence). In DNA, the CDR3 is TGCAGTGCTCCCGTTGCCCCGAACTCCTACGAGCGGTACTTC. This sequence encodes CSAPVAPNSYERYF.

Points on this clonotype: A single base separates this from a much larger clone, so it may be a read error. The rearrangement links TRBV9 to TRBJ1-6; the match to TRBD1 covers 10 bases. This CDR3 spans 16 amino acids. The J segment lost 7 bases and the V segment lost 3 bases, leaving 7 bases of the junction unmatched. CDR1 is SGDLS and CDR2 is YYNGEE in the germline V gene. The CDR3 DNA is TGTGCCAGCAGCGCACTAGACAGGGGGCGGAATTCACCCCTCCACTTT. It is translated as CASSALDRGRNSPLHF.

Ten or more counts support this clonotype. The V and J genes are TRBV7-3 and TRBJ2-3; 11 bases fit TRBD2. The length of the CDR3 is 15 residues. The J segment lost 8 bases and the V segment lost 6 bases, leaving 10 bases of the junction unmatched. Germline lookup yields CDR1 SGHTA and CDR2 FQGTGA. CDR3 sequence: CASSPGTSGVVTQYF. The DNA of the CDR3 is TGTGCCAGCAGTCCCGGGACTAGCGGTGTGGTTACGCAGTATTTT.

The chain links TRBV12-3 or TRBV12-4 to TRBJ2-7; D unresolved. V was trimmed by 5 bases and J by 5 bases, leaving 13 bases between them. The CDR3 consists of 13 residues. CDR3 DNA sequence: TGTGCCAGCAGTCCGATGGGCCTAAACGAGCAGTACTTC. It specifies CASSPMGLNEQYF.

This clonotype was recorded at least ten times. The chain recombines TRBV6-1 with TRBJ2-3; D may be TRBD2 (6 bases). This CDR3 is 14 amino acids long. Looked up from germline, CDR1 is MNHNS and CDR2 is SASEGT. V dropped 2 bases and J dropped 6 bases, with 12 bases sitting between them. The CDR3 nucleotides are TGTGCCAGCAGTGAACGGGGGAGCGAGGATACGCAGTATTTT. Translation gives CASSERGSEDTQYF.

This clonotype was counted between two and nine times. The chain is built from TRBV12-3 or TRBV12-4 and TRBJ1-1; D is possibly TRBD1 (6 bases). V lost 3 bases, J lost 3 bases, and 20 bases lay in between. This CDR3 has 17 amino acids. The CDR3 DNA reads TGTGCCAGCAGTTTTGGGAGGGGGGCATTAGGGGACACTGAAGCTTTCTTT. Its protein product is CASSFGRGALGDTEAFF.

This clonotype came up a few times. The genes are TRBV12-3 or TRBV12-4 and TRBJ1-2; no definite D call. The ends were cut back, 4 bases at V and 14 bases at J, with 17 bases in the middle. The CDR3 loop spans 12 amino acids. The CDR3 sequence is CASSSLRRVGTF. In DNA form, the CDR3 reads TGTGCCAGCAGTTCCTTGCGGCGGGTGGGGACCTTC.

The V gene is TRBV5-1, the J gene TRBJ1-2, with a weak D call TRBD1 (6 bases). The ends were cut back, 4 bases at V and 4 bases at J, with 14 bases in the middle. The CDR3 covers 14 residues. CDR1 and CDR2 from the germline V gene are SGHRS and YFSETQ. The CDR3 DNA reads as TGCGCCAGCAGCAAGCAGGACAGCGGCTATGGCTACACCTTC. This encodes CASSKQDSGYGYTF.

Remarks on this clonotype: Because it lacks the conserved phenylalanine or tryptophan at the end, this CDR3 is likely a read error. CDR3 nucleotides: TGTGCCAGCAGAATTTCTAGCACCGGGGAGCTGTTTCTT. As protein: CASRISSTGELFL. V gene TRBV12-3 or TRBV12-4 combines with J gene TRBJ2-2, with D uncertain. The V end lost 6 bases, the J end lost 4 bases, and 9 bases lay between the germline ends. The CDR3 runs 13 residues.

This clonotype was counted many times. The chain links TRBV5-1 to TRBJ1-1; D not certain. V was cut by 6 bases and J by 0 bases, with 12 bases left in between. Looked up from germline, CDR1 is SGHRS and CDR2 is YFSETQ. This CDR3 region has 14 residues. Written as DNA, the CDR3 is TGCGCCAGCACCAAACCTGGACTGAACACTGAAGCTTTCTTT. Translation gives CASTKPGLNTEAFF.

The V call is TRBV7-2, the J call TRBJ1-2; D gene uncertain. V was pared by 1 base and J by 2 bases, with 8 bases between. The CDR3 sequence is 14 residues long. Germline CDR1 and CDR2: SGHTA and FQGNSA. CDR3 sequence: CASSLGNLNYGYTF. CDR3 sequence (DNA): TGTGCCAGCAGCTTAGGAAACCTGAACTATGGCTACACCTTC.

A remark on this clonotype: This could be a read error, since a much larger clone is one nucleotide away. The CDR3 loop is CASTPTVGYGYTF. The CDR3 DNA is TGTGCCAGTACTCCGACCGTGGGCTATGGCTACACCTTC. The chain carries TRBV6-5 and TRBJ1-2; D call uncertain. The CDR3 sequence is 13 residues long. Trimming removed 9 bases from V and 4 bases from J, with 15 bases in between. Germline-derived CDR1 and CDR2 are MNHEY and SVGAGI.